This T cell receptor (beta chain) was obtained from a study of blood T cell repertoires in COVID-19. Across the whole study: COVID-19 samples from acute and convalescent phases originated in the United States, Italy and Spain.

Using immunoSEQ multiplex PCR, the repertoire was profiled, and TCRdb retains in-frame clones only, with some absent. The table lists roughly 330,000 clones, just over 85% of them singletons. Donors were grouped by their self-reported clinical history. All recovered Cohort 3 donors got two negative PCRs, got clearance, or saw symptom resolution. CDR1 and CDR2 (germline): MGHRA, YSYEKL. The CDR3 length is 14 residues. V shed 4 bases and J 3 bases; nucleotides not matched to a gene: 3. The clonotype was recovered from a woman under 30 who had recovered from COVID-19. This sequence joins TRBV4-1 and TRBJ2-5; 9 bases fit TRBD2. The sample consisted of PBMCs or T cells enriched from blood (not recorded which). The CDR3 is CASSLAGGEETQYF. The CDR3 DNA follows: TGCGCCAGCAGCCTCGCGGGGGGGGAAGAGACCCAGTACTTC.